These 20 T cell receptor beta chains share one sample of origin, sequenced in a study of regulatory T cells in long-lasting Graves disease. The time point is: persistent/refractory GD, antithyroid drugs over 5 years with positive TRAb. There was RNA extracted from PBMCs, and the TCR library was made from it. Libraries of TCR beta came from iRepertoire HTBI primers plus Arm-PCR of CDR3 regions. In TCRdb, the multiplex PCR reads were re-called with MiXCR into one record per CDR3 protein. The sample has roughly 430,000 distinct CDR3 sequences; 21% are singletons. The material sequenced was peripheral blood mononuclear cells (PBMCs), taken when the disease was refractory, from a patient treated with antithyroid drugs. These receptors all come from a female donor with Graves disease.

The chain carries TRBV28 and TRBJ2-2; 11 bases are a match to TRBD2. CDR3 length: 17 amino acids. The trim removed 2 bases at V and 5 bases at J, leaving 7 bases unmatched. Germline CDR1 MDHEN, CDR2 SYDVKM. The CDR3 sequence: CASSLPGTSGYTGELFF. The DNA of the CDR3 is TGTGCCAGCAGTTTACCGGGGACTAGCGGCTATACCGGGGAGCTGTTTTTT.

J is TRBJ1-5 and V is TRBV4-1, with a tentative D call TRBD1 (5 bases). V gave up 1 base and J gave up 0 bases, with 13 bases separating them. CDR3 length: 17 amino acids. The germline V gene has CDR1 MGHRA and CDR2 YSYEKL. The CDR3 coding sequence is TGCGCCAGCAGCCAAGTAAATATGGGACTTAGCAATCAGCCCCAGCATTTT. Encoded protein: CASSQVNMGLSNQPQHF.

This clonotype was picked up a small number of times. CDR3 sequence (DNA): TGCGCCAGCAGCCTAGGCCCCGCGAACACCGGGGAGCTGTTTTTT. Its translation is CASSLGPANTGELFF. The chain couples TRBV5-1 to TRBJ2-2; D is ambiguous. Germline values: CDR1 SGHRS, CDR2 YFSETQ. V dropped 4 bases and J dropped 0 bases, with 10 bases sitting between them. The CDR3 is 15 residues long.

This sequence joins TRBV5-1 and TRBJ1-2; D gene ambiguous. The CDR3 has 18 amino acids. The V gene's germline CDR1 is SGHRS and CDR2 YFSETQ. The ends were cut back, 0 bases at V and 0 bases at J, with 18 bases in the middle. CDR3 loop: CASSLEWTAQTSNYGYTF. For the CDR3, the DNA is TGCGCCAGCAGCTTGGAGTGGACGGCCCAAACCTCTAACTATGGCTACACCTTC.

The V call is TRBV2, the J call TRBJ2-1; D unclear. With 7 bases removed from V and 13 bases from J, the gap between germline ends came to 5 bases. Germline V gene sequence: CDR1 SNHLY, CDR2 FYNNEI. The CDR3 contains 8 residues. CDR3 in DNA: TGTGCCAGCACCCCCCAGTTCTTC. Amino acid sequence: CASTPQFF.

The chain has TRBV5-1 and TRBJ2-7; 10 bases agree with TRBD2. The trim removed 5 bases at V and 2 bases at J, leaving 7 bases unmatched. This CDR3 has 15 amino acids. In germline, CDR1 is SGHRS, CDR2 YFSETQ. The CDR3 spells CASRASGSGAYEQYF. In nucleotides, the CDR3 is TGCGCCAGCAGGGCTAGCGGGAGTGGGGCCTACGAGCAGTACTTC.

In its sample, this clonotype was seen once. The chain recombines TRBV9 with TRBJ2-6; D possibly matches TRBD1 or TRBD2 (5 bases each). V was shortened by 3 bases and J by 0 bases, with 7 bases between the two germline ends. The germline CDR1 and CDR2 sequences are SGDLS and YYNGEE. This CDR3 contains 15 residues. The CDR3 spells CASSARGSGANVLTF. In DNA form, the CDR3 reads TGTGCCAGCAGCGCGAGGGGCTCTGGGGCCAACGTCCTGACTTTC.

This clonotype was picked up a small number of times. A much bigger clone sits one base away, suggesting this may be a read error. The gene calls are TRBV11-1 and TRBJ2-5; no definite D call. The CDR3 contains 11 residues. Germline lookup yields CDR1 SGHAT and CDR2 FQDESV (reference sequence). The CDR3 coding sequence is TGTGCCAGCAGCTTAGATGAGACCCAGCACTTC. It is translated as CASSLDETQHF. Combining the CDR3 with reference TRBV11-1 and TRBJ2-5 gives the whole variable domain EAEVAQSPRYKITEKSQAVAFWCDPISGHATLYWYRQILGQGPELLVQFQDESVVDDSQLPKDRFSAERLKGVDSTLKIQPAELGDSAMYLCASSLDETQHFGPGTRLLVL.

This clonotype was detected many times. V usage is TRBV7-9 and J usage is TRBJ2-7; 8 bases are a match to TRBD1. The CDR3 sequence is 16 residues long. V lost 5 bases, J lost 0 bases, and 9 bases stayed unmatched. In germline, CDR1 is SEHNR, CDR2 FQNEAQ (reference sequence). For the CDR3, the DNA is TGTGCCAGCAGCCCTCCAGGGGGCATCTACTCCTACGAGCAGTACTTC. This sequence encodes CASSPPGGIYSYEQYF. The complete variable domain, with remaining parts taken from reference TRBV7-9 and TRBJ2-7, reads DTGVSQNPRHKITKRGQNVTFRCDPISEHNRLYWYRQTLGQGPEFLTYFQNEAQLEKSRLLSDRFSAERPKGSFSTLEIQRTEQGDSAMYLCASSPPGGIYSYEQYFGPGTRLTVT.

This chain joins TRBV5-1 and TRBJ2-2; tentatively, D is TRBD1 (5 bases). The CDR3 is made up of 15 amino acids. V lost 4 bases, J lost 7 bases, and 17 bases lay in between. Per germline, CDR1 SGHRS and CDR2 YFSETQ. The CDR3 DNA follows: TGCGCCAGCAGCACCCTGGGGCCGTATGGCGGGGAGCTGTTTTTT. Translated: CASSTLGPYGGELFF.

This clonotype has at least ten counts. The V and J genes are TRBV6-2 or TRBV6-3 and TRBJ1-4; a possible D gene is TRBD1 (6 bases). This CDR3 region has 18 residues. CDR1 MNHEY and CDR2 SVGEGT come from the germline V gene. The V end was cut by 5 bases, the J end by 0 bases, with 19 bases between. CDR3 DNA sequence: TGTGCCAGCAGTGATCCAGCGTCAGGGGAAGCAACTAATGAAAAACTGTTTTTT. Amino acids: CASSDPASGEATNEKLFF.

Only a few counts were recorded for this clonotype. One end of the junction varies from germline; a read error may be responsible. V is TRBV12-3 or TRBV12-4 and J is TRBJ2-1, with TRBD2 matching over 7 bases. This CDR3 contains 12 residues. The CDR3, as DNA: TGTGCCAGCAGGGGGGACTACCATGAGCAGTTCTTC. Its protein is CASRGDYHEQFF.

The chain has TRBV10-3 and TRBJ2-1; D gene ambiguous. The length of the CDR3 is 15 residues. V was shortened by 2 bases and J by 1 base, with 9 bases between the two germline ends. Germline CDR1 is ENHRY and CDR2 is SYGVKD. The CDR3 DNA is TGTGCCATCAGTGAGCGGTCGGTTTCCTACAATGAGCAGTTCTTC. Translation: CAISERSVSYNEQFF.

Concerning this clonotype itself: A much larger clone differs from this one at a single base, so this may be a read error. This CDR3 is missing its conserved last phenylalanine or tryptophan, likely due to a read error. The J gene is TRBJ2-7, the V gene TRBV3-1; the match to TRBD2 covers 7 bases. The germline gives CDR1 LGHDT, CDR2 YNNKEL (reference sequence). The V segment lost 1 base and the J segment 1 base; nucleotides outside the gene matches: 7. The CDR3 extends over 16 amino acids. The CDR3 spells CASSQVWAGESYEQYS. DNA for the CDR3: TGTGCCAGCAGCCAAGTCTGGGCGGGGGAATCCTACGAGCAGTACTCC.

This clonotype was counted ten times or more. V and J are TRBV28 and TRBJ1-5, with D tentatively TRBD1 (6 bases). The germline V gene encodes CDR1 MDHEN and CDR2 SYDVKM. This CDR3 has 17 amino acids. V was cut by 6 bases and J by 7 bases, with 25 bases left in between. The CDR3 DNA is TGTGCCAGCAGCCCCCATTATGGTCCGGGGGCTGGGCAGCCCCAGCATTTT. Its protein is CASSPHYGPGAGQPQHF.

This clonotype was seen repeatedly, ten times or more. This may stem from a read error, because a much larger clone lies one nucleotide away. CDR3 loop: CASSYTYEQYF. CDR3 nucleotides: TGTGCCAGCAGTTACACCTACGAGCAGTACTTC. V and J are TRBV6-2 or TRBV6-3 and TRBJ2-7; no reliable D call. The CDR3 length is 11 residues. The germline V and J ends were trimmed by 2 bases and 2 bases, with 1 base remaining between them. Germline V gene sequence: CDR1 MNHEY, CDR2 SVGEGT.

This chain joins TRBV30 and TRBJ2-4, with D maybe TRBD1 (6 bases). The CDR3 loop spans 11 amino acids. Germline values: CDR1 GTSNPN, CDR2 SVGIG (reference sequence). As DNA, the CDR3 is TGTGCTTCGGGACAAGTAGGCATTCAGTACTTC. Translating gives CASGQVGIQYF.

A few counts support this clonotype. The chain links TRBV6-1 to TRBJ2-7, with 11 bases fitting TRBD2. The ends lost 3 bases at V and 4 bases at J; junction bases unmatched: 5. Germline V lookup: CDR1 MNHNS, CDR2 SASEGT. This CDR3 has 15 amino acids. The CDR3 loop reads CASSDGTSGPYEQYF. CDR3 coding DNA: TGTGCCAGCAGTGATGGGACTAGCGGACCGTACGAGCAGTACTTC.

There are a few counts of this clonotype. The rearrangement joins TRBV29-1 to TRBJ1-5; no clear D. CDR3 length: 13 amino acids. Trimming stripped 3 bases from V and 7 bases from J, with 13 bases between. CDR1 is SQVTM and CDR2 is ANQGSEA in the germline V gene. The CDR3 reads CSVEAGIGQPQHF. The CDR3 bases are TGCAGCGTTGAGGCGGGGATTGGACAGCCCCAGCATTTT. Full variable domain (rest looked up from reference TRBV29-1 and TRBJ1-5): SAVISQKPSRDICQRGTSLTIQCQVDSQVTMMFWYRQQPGQSLTLIATANQGSEATYESGFVIDKFPISRPNLTFSTLTVSNMSPEDSSIYLCSVEAGIGQPQHFGDGTRLSIL.

With regard to this clonotype: Since a much larger clone is just one base distant, this may be a read error. The chain carries TRBV6-2 or TRBV6-3 and TRBJ2-5; 7 nucleotides match TRBD2. CDR3 length: 14 amino acids. Germline CDR1 reads MNHEY; CDR2 reads SVGEGT. CDR3 amino acids: CAGSEPGTGGGQYF. CDR3 DNA sequence: TGTGCCGGCAGTGAACCGGGGACCGGCGGGGGCCAGTACTTC.